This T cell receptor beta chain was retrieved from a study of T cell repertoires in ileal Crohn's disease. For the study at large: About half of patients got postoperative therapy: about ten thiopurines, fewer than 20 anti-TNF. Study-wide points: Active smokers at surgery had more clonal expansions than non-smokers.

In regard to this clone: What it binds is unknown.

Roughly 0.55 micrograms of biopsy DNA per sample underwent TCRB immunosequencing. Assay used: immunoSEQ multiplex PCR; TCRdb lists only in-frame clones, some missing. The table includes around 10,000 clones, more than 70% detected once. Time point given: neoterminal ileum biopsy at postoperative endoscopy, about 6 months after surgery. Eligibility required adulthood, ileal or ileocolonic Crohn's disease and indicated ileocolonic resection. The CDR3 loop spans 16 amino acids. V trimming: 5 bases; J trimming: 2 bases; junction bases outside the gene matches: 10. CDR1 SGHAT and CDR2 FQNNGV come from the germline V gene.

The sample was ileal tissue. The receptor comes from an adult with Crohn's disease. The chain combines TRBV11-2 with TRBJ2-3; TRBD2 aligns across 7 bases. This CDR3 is CASSLRTRGFTDTQYF. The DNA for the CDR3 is TGTGCCAGCAGCCTCCGGACTAGAGGGTTCACAGATACGCAGTATTTT.